The 5 T cell receptor beta chains presented below share a single source sample, sequenced in a study of OX40 agonist ivuxolimab in advanced cancers. Produced via immunoSEQ multiplex PCR; TCRdb's table is partial and in-frame only. The table has fewer than 30,000 clones, more than 75% seen once. Source: CD4+ or CD8+ T cells sorted from blood, taken in a trial of the OX40 agonist ivuxolimab. The receptors come from an adult with an advanced solid tumor such as melanoma, head and neck, liver or kidney cancer.

This chain uses TRBV19 with TRBJ1-2; D unresolved. This CDR3 has 17 amino acids. Germline V lookup: CDR1 LNHDA, CDR2 SQIVND (reference sequence). V was cut by 1 base and J by 2 bases, with 17 bases left in between. This chain's CDR3 is CASSIVGFGTLNYGYTF. CDR3 DNA: TGTGCCAGTAGTATAGTTGGTTTCGGCACCTTAAACTATGGCTACACCTTC.

This chain joins TRBV9 and TRBJ2-5; maybe TRBD2 (6 bases). The CDR3 spans 14 residues. The germline V and J ends were trimmed by 3 bases and 5 bases, with 14 bases remaining between them. CDR1 is SGDLS, CDR2 YYNGEE, per germline. The CDR3 sequence is CASSAGGGWETQYF. CDR3 nucleotide sequence: TGTGCCAGCAGCGCCGGCGGAGGGTGGGAGACCCAGTACTTC.

The chain uses TRBV11-2 and TRBJ2-5, with 10 bases identical to TRBD1. This CDR3 is built from 16 residues. The junction had 6 bases not matched to a gene; V was cut back by 4 bases and J by 1 base. The germline V gene encodes CDR1 SGHAT and CDR2 FQNNGV. CDR3 loop: CASSYLGQGSQETQYF. The DNA for the CDR3 is TGTGCCAGCAGCTATCTGGGACAGGGGAGCCAAGAGACCCAGTACTTC. The whole variable domain, filled in from reference TRBV11-2 and TRBJ2-5, reads EAGVAQSPRYKIIEKRQSVAFWCNPISGHATLYWYQQILGQGPKLLIQFQNNGVVDDSQLPKDRFSAERLKGVDSTLKIQPAKLEDSAVYLCASSYLGQGSQETQYFGPGTRLLVL.

The genes are TRBV6-5 and TRBJ1-1, with D possibly being TRBD1 (5 bases). The CDR3 covers 13 residues. Trimming removed 2 bases from V and 5 bases from J, with 9 bases in between. The germline V gene has CDR1 MNHEY and CDR2 SVGAGI. The CDR3: CASSYPGGTEAFF. The CDR3 DNA is TGTGCCAGCAGTTACCCCGGGGGAACTGAAGCTTTCTTT.

This rearrangement joins TRBV9 to TRBJ2-2; 10 nucleotides line up with TRBD2. V dropped 3 bases and J dropped 5; count of bases not matched to a gene: 7. CDR1 SGDLS and CDR2 YYNGEE come from the germline V gene. The CDR3 sequence is 16 residues long. The CDR3 DNA sequence: TGTGCCAGCAGCGCGCCTAGCGGGGGCGTTACCGGGGAGCTGTTTTTT. This gives the protein CASSAPSGGVTGELFF. The full variable domain, rest sourced from reference TRBV9 and TRBJ2-2, is DSGVTQTPKHLITATGQRVTLRCSPRSGDLSVYWYQQSLDQGLQFLIQYYNGEERAKGNILERFSAQQFPDLHSELNLSSLELGDSALYFCASSAPSGGVTGELFFGEGSRLTVL.